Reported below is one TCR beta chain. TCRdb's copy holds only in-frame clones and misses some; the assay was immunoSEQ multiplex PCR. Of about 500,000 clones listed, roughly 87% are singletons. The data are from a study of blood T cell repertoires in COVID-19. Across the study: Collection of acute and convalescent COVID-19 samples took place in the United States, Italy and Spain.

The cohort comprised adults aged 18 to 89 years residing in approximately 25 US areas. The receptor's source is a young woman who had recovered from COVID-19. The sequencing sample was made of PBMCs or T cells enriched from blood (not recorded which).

In DNA, the CDR3 is TGTGCCAGCAGCCTATTTAGTGCAAGCACAGATACGCAGTATTTT. Translation gives CASSLFSASTDTQYF. The chain couples TRBV4-2 to TRBJ2-3, with unresolved D. CDR1 is LGHNA, CDR2 YNFKEQ, per germline. This CDR3 region has 15 residues. Trimming removed 4 bases at V and 0 bases at J, with 11 bases between.